This T cell receptor (beta chain) emerged from a study of cytomegalovirus exposure and HLA in healthy donors. The PCR ran on 60 Vbeta and 13 Jbeta primers. The repertoire was sequenced with immunoSEQ multiplex PCR; TCRdb's copy has only in-frame clones and lacks some. The table has about 83,000 clones, roughly 76% seen once. The V gene's germline CDR1 is SGHTA and CDR2 FQGTGA. The length of the CDR3 is 15 residues. J was trimmed by 2 bases and V by 5 bases; bases with no gene match: 6. Whole-study results and caveats: The study designated fewer than 200 TCR beta chains cytomegalovirus-associated.

Concerning this clone itself: Its antigen is not known.

V is TRBV7-3 and J is TRBJ2-1, with 7 bases fitting TRBD1. The origin of this receptor is a woman aged 25 to 39 in good health and CMV-seronegative. Sequencing was done on a sample of PBMCs. CDR3: CASSATGVAYNEQFF. CDR3 sequence (DNA): TGTGCCAGCAGCGCCACAGGGGTGGCCTACAATGAGCAGTTCTTC.